This T cell receptor beta chain appears in the sequencing data of a study of PD-1 blockade in classical Hodgkin lymphoma. Study at large: Nivolumab dosed at 3 mg/kg went to patients intravenously every 2 weeks. Overall study findings and caveats: CD4+ but not CD8+ TCR diversity rose significantly by C4D1.

Repertoires were generated with immunoSEQ multiplex PCR, while TCRdb's copy carries only in-frame clones and drops some. The repertoire has tens of thousands of clones, approximately 91% of them found once; the top ten carry roughly 10%. All the patients suffered relapse after autologous stem cell transplantation, and brentuximab vedotin exposure differed. Comment on this clone: Antigen specificity is unknown.

The V gene's germline CDR1 is SGDLS and CDR2 YYNGEE. V was shortened by 0 bases and J by 0 bases, with 12 bases between the two germline ends. This CDR3 comprises 16 residues. The sequence came from a human donor with classical Hodgkin lymphoma. V and J are TRBV9 and TRBJ2-5; TRBD2 might be the D (6 bases). Sequences were derived from peripheral blood mononuclear cells (PBMCs), sampled at baseline. The CDR3 is CASSVGGSGYQETQYF. CDR3 DNA: TGTGCCAGCAGCGTAGGGGGTAGCGGTTACCAAGAGACCCAGTACTTC.